The rows below give T cell receptor beta chains drawn from one sample of a study of post-analysis software for immune sequencing data. One entry per CDR3 protein results from TCRdb running MiXCR on the PCR reads. The sample has 350,000 to 500,000 distinct CDR3 sequences, approximately 37% seen once. The source material was blood. These TCRs come from a girl aged 2 to 9 with multiple sclerosis. The CDR3 runs from the conserved cysteine through the conserved F or W. A D gene is named only where the DNA matches it firmly. Some rows mark clone size as missing; the rest say once, few, many or name a class of expanded clone.

>once|TRBJ2-7|TRBV3-1|NA
TGTGCCAGCAGCCGCAACAGGGGAGGACGCGAGCAGTACTTC
CASSRNRGGREQYF
>NA|TRBJ2-1|TRBV9|TRBD2
TGTGCCAGCAGCGTAGCCCGCGAAACAACTAGCGAGTCCTACAATGAGCAGTTCTTC
CASSVARETTSESYNEQFF
>few|TRBJ2-7|TRBV4-2|TRBD2
TGTGCCAGCAGCCAAGATATCAGCGGGACCTACTACGAGCAGTACTTC
CASSQDISGTYYEQYF
>NA|TRBJ2-7|TRBV20-1|TRBD2
TGCAGTGCTAGGGGGACTAGCGGGACCTACGAGCAGTACTTC
CSARGTSGTYEQYF
>few|TRBJ2-3|TRBV24-1|TRBD2
TGTGCCACCAGTAGAGGACTAGCCACAGATACGCAGTATTTT
CATSRGLATDTQYF
>few|TRBJ2-1|TRBV7-2|NA
TGTGCCAGCAGCTCGACGGGACGGTACAATGAGCAGTTCTTC
CASSSTGRYNEQFF
>few|TRBJ2-1|TRBV14|NA
TGTGCCAGCAGCCAAGGACTAAACAATGAGCAGTTCTTC
CASSQGLNNEQFF
>once|TRBJ2-2|TRBV12-3/TRBV12-4|NA
TGTGCCAGCAGTTTCATGCAGCCCGCGAACACCGGGGAGCTGTTTTTT
CASSFMQPANTGELFF
>few|TRBJ2-7|TRBV7-2|NA
TGTGCCAGCAGCTCTGGGACACGCGAGCCCGAGCAGTACTTC
CASSSGTREPEQYF
>NA|TRBJ2-1|TRBV12-3/TRBV12-4|TRBD1
TGTGCCAGCAGTGGACAGGGGGATGAGCAGTTCTTC
CASSGQGDEQFF
>few|TRBJ2-7|TRBV6-6|TRBD1
TGTGCCACCGGCGGGACAGGGAGCTCCTACGAGCAGTACTTC
CATGGTGSSYEQYF
>NA|TRBJ2-3|TRBV29-1|NA
TGCAGCTTTGCCCCCGGGGGACCGATCACAGATACGCAGTATTTT
CSFAPGGPITDTQYF
>NA|TRBJ1-1|TRBV28|NA
TGTGCCAGCAGTTTGAAGGGGCTCCCCAACACTGAAGCTTTCTTT
CASSLKGLPNTEAFF
>NA|TRBJ2-7|TRBV27|TRBD1
TGTGCCAGCAGTCTGACACCGGGACAGACGATCTACGAGCAGTACTTC
CASSLTPGQTIYEQYF
>NA|TRBJ2-7|TRBV12-3/TRBV12-4|NA
TGTGCCAGCACCTCGGGACAAGTCCTCCACGAGCAGTACTTC
CASTSGQVLHEQYF
>NA|TRBJ2-7|TRBV6-1|NA
TGTGCCAGCAGTACCCGAGGACGGGTTCCCTACGAGCAGTACTTC
CASSTRGRVPYEQYF
>NA|TRBJ1-2|TRBV24-1|NA
TGTGCCACCAGTGATTTCCGGGCGCCCTATGGCTACACCTTC
CATSDFRAPYGYTF